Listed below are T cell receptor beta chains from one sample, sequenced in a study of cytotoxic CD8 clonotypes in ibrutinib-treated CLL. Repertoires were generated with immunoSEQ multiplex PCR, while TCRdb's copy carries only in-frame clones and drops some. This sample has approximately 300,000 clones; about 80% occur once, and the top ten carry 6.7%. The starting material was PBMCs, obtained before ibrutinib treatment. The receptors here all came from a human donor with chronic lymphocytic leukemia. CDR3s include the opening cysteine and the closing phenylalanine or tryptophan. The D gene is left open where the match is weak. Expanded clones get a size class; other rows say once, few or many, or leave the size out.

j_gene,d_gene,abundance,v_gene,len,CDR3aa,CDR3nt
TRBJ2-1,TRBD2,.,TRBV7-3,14,CASSGLAGRNEQFF,TGTGCCAGCAGCGGACTAGCGGGAAGGAATGAGCAGTTCTTC
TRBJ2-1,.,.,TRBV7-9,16,CASRVLSGTNYNEQFF,TGTGCCAGCAGGGTATTGAGCGGCACCAACTACAATGAGCAGTTCTTC
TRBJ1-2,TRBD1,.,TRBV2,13,CASRDTGVYGYTF,TGTGCCAGCAGGGATACAGGGGTCTATGGCTACACCTTC
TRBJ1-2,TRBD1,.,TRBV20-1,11,CSAQGQGAFTF,TGCAGTGCCCAGGGACAGGGGGCTTTCACCTTC
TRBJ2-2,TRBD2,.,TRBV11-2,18,CASSSRWGSGRGTGELFF,TGTGCCAGCAGCTCTAGATGGGGTAGCGGGAGAGGTACCGGGGAGCTGTTTTTT
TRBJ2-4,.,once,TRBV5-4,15,CASSKDGGRGNIQYF,TGTGCCAGCAGCAAGGACGGGGGGCGCGGAAACATTCAGTACTTC
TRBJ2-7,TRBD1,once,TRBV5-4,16,CASSAGTGGLSYEQYF,TGTGCCAGCAGCGCGGGGACAGGGGGCTTGTCCTACGAGCAGTACTTC
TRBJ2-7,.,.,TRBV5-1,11,CASSFQGREYF,TGCGCCAGCAGCTTTCAGGGCCGGGAGTACTTC
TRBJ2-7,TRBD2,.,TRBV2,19,CASSDQGTSGRSFSYEQYF,TGTGCCAGCAGTGATCAGGGGACTAGCGGGAGATCTTTTTCCTACGAGCAGTACTTC
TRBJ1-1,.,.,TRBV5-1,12,CASAHENTEAFF,TGCGCCAGTGCCCATGAGAACACTGAAGCTTTCTTT